This TCR beta chain was identified in a study of cytomegalovirus exposure and HLA in healthy donors. Notes on the study in general: Researchers counted around 150 TCR beta chains as cytomegalovirus-associated. Earlier findings revealed that most TCR beta V segments proved productive either about 87% or about 30% of the time.

This clone was found a few times. Its specificity is unknown. The PCR made use of 60 Vbeta and 13 Jbeta primers. Only in-frame clones appear in the TCRdb table, and some are missing; sequencing was by immunoSEQ multiplex PCR. The sample lists about 110,000 clones, over 60% occurring once. Regarding donors, all were healthy bone marrow donors. V shed 6 bases, J shed 5 bases, and the junction held 10 bases outside the gene matches. The CDR3 consists of 14 residues. Germline V gene data show CDR1 as KGHSH and CDR2 as LQKENI. Sequences were obtained from PBMCs. The chain uses TRBV18 and TRBJ2-7, with 7 bases aligning to TRBD2. This receptor was taken from a woman aged 60-75 years in good health and CMV-seropositive. As DNA, the CDR3 is TGTGCCAGCTCGCCAGGACTAGTATCCGACGAGCAGTACTTC. This translates into CASSPGLVSDEQYF.